This record looks at one TCR beta chain sequence and its context. The data were obtained in a study of OX40 agonist ivuxolimab in advanced cancers. Using immunoSEQ multiplex PCR, the repertoire was profiled, and TCRdb retains in-frame clones only, with some absent. The sample holds tens of thousands of clones, approximately 84% seen once. The TCR was taken from an adult with an advanced solid tumor such as melanoma, head and neck, liver or kidney cancer. The sequencing here drew on CD4+ or CD8+ T cells sorted from blood, taken in a trial of the OX40 agonist ivuxolimab.

CDR3 nucleotide sequence: TGTGCCAGCATTGACAGGGTGATGAAAAATCAGCCCCAGCATTTT. Residues: CASIDRVMKNQPQHF. The gene calls are TRBV6-6 and TRBJ1-5; 7 bases match TRBD1. The CDR3 extends over 15 amino acids. V lost 7 bases, J lost 4 bases, and 10 bases stayed unmatched. Germline lookup yields CDR1 MNHNY and CDR2 SVGAGI (reference sequence).